This is a list of T cell receptor beta chains from one sample in a study of blood T cells in healthy people across ages. TCRdb re-called the 5' RACE reads through MiXCR, storing one row per CDR3 protein. The sample yields roughly 900,000 distinct CDR3 sequences, 45% to 50% seen once. The source material was blood. The receptor source for this set is a man in his thirties or forties in good health. CDR3s leave out the opening cysteine and the closing phenylalanine or tryptophan.

J	V	CDR3
TRBJ2-3	TRBV28	ASSQQGRGEDTQY
TRBJ2-7	TRBV12-3/TRBV12-4	ASRATSGDSYEQY
TRBJ2-3	TRBV15	ATSRLQAGASTDTQY
-	TRBV21-1	PIGETQY
TRBJ2-5	TRBV11-2	ASSPRPGWDQETQY
TRBJ1-1	TRBV6-1	ASSGPATGLNTEAF
TRBJ2-3	TRBV20-1	SASGFRLVNTDTQY
TRBJ1-5	TRBV12-3/TRBV12-4	ASSTGNRQPQH
TRBJ2-3	TRBV7-9	ASSFDVNTQY
TRBJ2-5	TRBV29-1	SVADYDEQY